These T cell receptor beta chains were read from a single sample in a study of T cell changes during pregnancy in multiple sclerosis. Sequenced by immunoSEQ multiplex PCR; TCRdb stores in-frame clones only, minus some. The sample consists of nearly 80,000 clones, approximately 90% of them appearing once. The sample in question was CD4+ T cells from peripheral blood mononuclear cells, obtained before pregnancy. The source is a female donor with multiple sclerosis, enrolled in a pregnancy study. The CDR3 runs from the conserved cysteine through the conserved F or W. A D gene is named only where the DNA matches it firmly.

j_gene,d_gene,v_gene,CDR3aa
TRBJ2-3,.,TRBV5-4,CASSHKARALQYF
TRBJ2-1,TRBD2,TRBV5-1,CASSLGASGSSYNEQFF
TRBJ2-7,.,TRBV7-8,CASSFGAPVQYF
TRBJ1-1,TRBD1,TRBV10-2,CASSEFGRGMAEAFF
TRBJ1-3,TRBD1,TRBV15,CATSRVTGVSSGNTIYF
TRBJ2-2,.,TRBV23-1,CASSQTWVDRPNTGELFF
TRBJ2-2,TRBD1,TRBV5-1,CASSLAGNRGPNTGELFF
TRBJ2-5,TRBD1,TRBV30,CAFEGDRAGTQYF
TRBJ2-3,TRBD2,TRBV4-2,CASSSRLAVGTDTQYF
TRBJ1-5,.,TRBV5-6,CASSLRGNQPQHF
TRBJ2-7,.,TRBV5-1,CASSLTGVPDEQYF
TRBJ2-3,.,TRBV25-1,CASSPATGPTDTQYF
TRBJ2-3,TRBD2,TRBV5-1,CASSHAGGSTDTQYF
TRBJ2-1,.,TRBV11-1,CASSPRVGYNEQFF
TRBJ1-6,TRBD1,TRBV7-8,CASSALRGTGAYNSPLHF
TRBJ2-1,TRBD2,TRBV6-1,CASRMASGAQFF
TRBJ2-1,TRBD1,TRBV30,CACQGQGVGEQFF
TRBJ1-1,.,TRBV19,CASSIEAWRRPETEAFF
TRBJ2-5,.,TRBV5-1,CASSLANREETQYF
TRBJ1-6,TRBD1,TRBV6-5,CASSYTATGVNSPLHF
TRBJ1-3,.,TRBV5-4,CASSSPLTGSGNTIYF
TRBJ1-6,TRBD1,TRBV6-6,CASGGTGDNSPLHF
TRBJ2-3,.,TRBV5-5,CASSLLGQRGTDTQYF
TRBJ1-2,.,TRBV7-9,CAIPGRLSYGYTF
TRBJ2-2,.,TRBV9,CASSVASGAGELFF
TRBJ2-1,TRBD2,TRBV2,CASSETIIAGGNEQFF
TRBJ2-4,.,TRBV15,CATSRGEGGNIQYF